The clone carrying this T cell receptor (beta chain) was seen at least ten times. The antigen is not known. Four PCR rounds used nested alpha and beta constant region primers plus the SP2 primer. Reverse transcription of blood and skin TCR RNA was primed at alpha and beta constant regions. TCRdb re-derived calls from the 5' RACE reads in MiXCR, one entry per CDR3 protein. In the table there are about 60,000 distinct CDR3 sequences, more than 6.5% of which are singletons. The data were obtained in a study of naive and memory T cell subsets. Study-wide results and limits: TCR transcript changes with activation or differentiation may affect this RNA method.

The library had UMIs added by 3' ligation of an oligonucleotide to TCR cDNA. Adult healthy volunteers gave 2.5 ml peripheral blood for whole-blood RNA. Cells were not sorted; total RNA input targeted roughly 1 to 1,100 ng. The CDR3 has 11 residues. Germline values: CDR1 SGHAT, CDR2 FQNNGV. Deletions cut 8 bases from V and 4 bases from J, with 8 bases between. V usage is TRBV11-2 and J usage is TRBJ1-1, with D perhaps TRBD1 (6 bases). The receptor's source is a female donor in good health. The CDR3 DNA reads TGTGCCAGCTTACAGGGCACTGAAGCTTTCTTT. Translated, it gives CASLQGTEAFF.